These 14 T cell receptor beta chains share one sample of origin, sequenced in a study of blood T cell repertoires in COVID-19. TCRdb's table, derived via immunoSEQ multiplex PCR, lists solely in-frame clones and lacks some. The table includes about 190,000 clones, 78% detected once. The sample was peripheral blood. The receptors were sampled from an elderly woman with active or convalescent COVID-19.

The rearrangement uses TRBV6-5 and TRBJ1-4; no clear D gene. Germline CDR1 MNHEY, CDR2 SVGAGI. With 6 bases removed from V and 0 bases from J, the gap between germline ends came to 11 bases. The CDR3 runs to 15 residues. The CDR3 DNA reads TGTGCCAGCAGAAACCGACAAGCAACTAATGAAAAACTGTTTTTT. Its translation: CASRNRQATNEKLFF.

The CDR3 loop reads CASSSASGASTGELFF. For the CDR3, the DNA is TGTGCCAGCAGCTCCGCTAGCGGGGCGTCAACCGGGGAGCTGTTTTTT. This sequence joins TRBV7-3 and TRBJ2-2; 9 bases are a match to TRBD2. The CDR3 sequence is 16 residues long. Germline V lookup: CDR1 SGHTA, CDR2 FQGTGA. V was pared by 4 bases and J by 5 bases, with 8 bases of the junction left unmatched. Full variable domain (remainder filled in from reference TRBV7-3 and TRBJ2-2): GAGVSQTPSNKVTEKGKYVELRCDPISGHTALYWYRQSLGQGPEFLIYFQGTGAADDSGLPNDRFFAVRPEGSVSTLKIQRTERGDSAVYLCASSSASGASTGELFFGEGSRLTVL.

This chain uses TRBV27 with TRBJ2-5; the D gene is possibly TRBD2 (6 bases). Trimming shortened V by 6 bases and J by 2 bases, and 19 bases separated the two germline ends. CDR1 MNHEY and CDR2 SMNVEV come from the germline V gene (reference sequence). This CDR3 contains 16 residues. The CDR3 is CASRYKPGAQQETQYF. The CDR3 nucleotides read TGTGCCAGCAGGTACAAACCGGGAGCCCAACAAGAGACCCAGTACTTC.

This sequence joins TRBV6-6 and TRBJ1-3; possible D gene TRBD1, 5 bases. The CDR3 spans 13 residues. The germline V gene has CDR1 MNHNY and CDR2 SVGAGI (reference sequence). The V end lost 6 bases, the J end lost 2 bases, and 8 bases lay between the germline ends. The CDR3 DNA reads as TGTGCCAGCAGGGGGCTTGCTGGAAACACCATATATTTT. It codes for CASRGLAGNTIYF.

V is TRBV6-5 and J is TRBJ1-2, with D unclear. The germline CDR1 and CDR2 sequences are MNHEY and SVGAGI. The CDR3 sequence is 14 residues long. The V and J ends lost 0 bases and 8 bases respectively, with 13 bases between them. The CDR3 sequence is CASSYSEGWKGYTF. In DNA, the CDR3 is TGTGCCAGCAGTTACTCGGAGGGATGGAAAGGCTACACCTTC.

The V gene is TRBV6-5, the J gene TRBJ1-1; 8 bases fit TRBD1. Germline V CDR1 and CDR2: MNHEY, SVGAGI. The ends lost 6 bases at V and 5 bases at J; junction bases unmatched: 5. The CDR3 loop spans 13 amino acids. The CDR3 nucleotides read TGTGCCAGCAGACCTACAGGGGGGACTGAAGCTTTCTTT. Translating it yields CASRPTGGTEAFF.

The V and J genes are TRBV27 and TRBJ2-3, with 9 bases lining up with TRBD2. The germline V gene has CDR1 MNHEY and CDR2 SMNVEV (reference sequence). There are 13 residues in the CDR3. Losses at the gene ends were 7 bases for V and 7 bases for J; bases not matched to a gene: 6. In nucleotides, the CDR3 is TGTGCCAGCACTCTAGCGGGGAGTTATACGCAGTATTTT. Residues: CASTLAGSYTQYF.

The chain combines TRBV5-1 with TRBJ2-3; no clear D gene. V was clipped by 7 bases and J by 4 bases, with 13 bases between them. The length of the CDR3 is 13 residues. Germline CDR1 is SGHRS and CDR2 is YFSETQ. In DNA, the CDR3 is TGCGCCAGCTGCGTCCGGGTCGCAGATACGCAGTATTTT. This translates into CASCVRVADTQYF.

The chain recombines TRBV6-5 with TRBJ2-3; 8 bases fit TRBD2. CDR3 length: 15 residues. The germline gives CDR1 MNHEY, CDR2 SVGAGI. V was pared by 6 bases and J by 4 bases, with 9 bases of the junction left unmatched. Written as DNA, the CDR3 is TGTGCCAGCAGACCGCAACGGGGGGGATCAGATACGCAGTATTTT. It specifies CASRPQRGGSDTQYF.

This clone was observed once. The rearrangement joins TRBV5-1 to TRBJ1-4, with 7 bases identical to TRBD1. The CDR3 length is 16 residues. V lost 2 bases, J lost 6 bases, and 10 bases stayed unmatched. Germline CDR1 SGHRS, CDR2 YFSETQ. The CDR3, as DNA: TGCGCCAGCAGCTTCCTCCGGACAGGTCTTGATGAAAAACTGTTTTTT. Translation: CASSFLRTGLDEKLFF.

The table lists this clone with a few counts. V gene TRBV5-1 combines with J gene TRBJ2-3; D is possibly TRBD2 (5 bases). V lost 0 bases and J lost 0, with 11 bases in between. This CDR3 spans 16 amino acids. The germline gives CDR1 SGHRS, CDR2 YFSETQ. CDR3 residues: CASSLVNRESTDTQYF. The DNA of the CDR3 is TGCGCCAGCAGCTTGGTTAATAGGGAGAGCACAGATACGCAGTATTTT.

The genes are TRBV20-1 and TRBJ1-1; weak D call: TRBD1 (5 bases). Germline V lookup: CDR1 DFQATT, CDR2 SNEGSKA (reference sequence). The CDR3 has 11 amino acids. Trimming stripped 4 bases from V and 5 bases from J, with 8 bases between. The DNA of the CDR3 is TGCAGTGCTAAAAGGGGAACTGAAGCTTTCTTT. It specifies CSAKRGTEAFF.

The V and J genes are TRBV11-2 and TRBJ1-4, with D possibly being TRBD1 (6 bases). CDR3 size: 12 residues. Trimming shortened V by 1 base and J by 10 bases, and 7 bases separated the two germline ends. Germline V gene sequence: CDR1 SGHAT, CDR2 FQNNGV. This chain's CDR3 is CASSLGQAKLFF. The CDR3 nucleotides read TGTGCCAGCAGCTTAGGACAGGCAAAACTGTTTTTT.

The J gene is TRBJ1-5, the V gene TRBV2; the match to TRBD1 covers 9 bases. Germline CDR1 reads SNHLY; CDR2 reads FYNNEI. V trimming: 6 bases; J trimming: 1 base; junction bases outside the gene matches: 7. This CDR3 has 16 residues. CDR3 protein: CASRVQGAGSNQPQHF. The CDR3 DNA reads TGTGCCAGCAGAGTACAGGGGGCTGGGAGCAATCAGCCCCAGCATTTT. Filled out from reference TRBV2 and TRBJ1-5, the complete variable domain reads EPEVTQTPSHQVTQMGQEVILRCVPISNHLYFYWYRQILGQKVEFLVSFYNNEISEKSEIFDDQFSVERPDGSNFTLKIRSTKLEDSAMYFCASRVQGAGSNQPQHFGDGTRLSIL.